This entry lists 9 T cell receptor beta chains sequenced from one sample in a study of control samples from healthy donors and cancer patients. Using immunoSEQ multiplex PCR, the repertoire was profiled, and TCRdb retains in-frame clones only, with some absent. The sample lists 100,000 to 150,000 clones; 90% were seen once. The sample taken for sequencing was blood. The receptors come from a man aged 40-49 years in good health.

The chain is built from TRBV2 and TRBJ2-7; D gene ambiguous. V was clipped by 6 bases and J by 3 bases, with 9 bases between them. The CDR3 sequence is 12 residues long. The V gene's germline CDR1 is SNHLY and CDR2 FYNNEI. The CDR3 here is CASRLSSYEQYF. The CDR3 nucleotides are TGTGCCAGCAGATTGTCTAGCTACGAGCAGTACTTC.

This clone has only one observation. The chain couples TRBV5-1 to TRBJ1-4; D is unclear. CDR1 SGHRS and CDR2 YFSETQ come from the germline V gene. V dropped 4 bases and J dropped 3 bases, with 10 bases sitting between them. The CDR3 length is 14 residues. CDR3: CASSAGDPNEKLFF. CDR3 coding DNA: TGCGCCAGCAGCGCGGGCGACCCTAATGAAAAACTGTTTTTT.

The chain uses TRBV21-1 and TRBJ1-5. TRBV21-1 is a recognized pseudogene. The CDR3 length is 13 residues. CDR3 sequence (DNA): TGTGCCAGCACCATCGCCTTCGCGCAGCCCCAGCATTTT. This codes for CASTIAFAQPQHF.

V usage is TRBV19 and J usage is TRBJ2-5; TRBD2 agrees at 10 bases. The V gene's germline CDR1 is LNHDA and CDR2 SQIVND (reference sequence). Trimming removed 6 bases from V and 1 base from J; junction bases left unmatched: 8. The CDR3 consists of 16 residues. CDR3 residues: CASRRTSGESQETQYF. The CDR3 bases are TGTGCCAGTAGACGAACTAGCGGGGAAAGCCAAGAGACCCAGTACTTC.

The gene calls are TRBV9 and TRBJ1-3; tentatively, D is TRBD1 (6 bases). CDR3 length: 12 residues. The germline CDR1 and CDR2 sequences are SGDLS and YYNGEE. The germline V and J ends were trimmed by 8 bases and 4 bases, with 10 bases remaining between them. CDR3 in DNA: TGTGCCAGTACAGGGAGGGGAAACACCATATATTTT. It is translated as CASTGRGNTIYF.

This chain joins TRBV10-3 and TRBJ1-5; D unclear. Germline V gene lookup returns CDR1 ENHRY and CDR2 SYGVKD. V was clipped by 0 bases and J by 5 bases, with 11 bases between them. CDR3 size: 15 residues. The CDR3 region has the DNA TGTGCCATCAGTGAGTCAATCAACTGGGATCAGCCCCAGCATTTT. It codes for CAISESINWDQPQHF.

The V call is TRBV10-1, the J call TRBJ2-3; D unclear. This CDR3 spans 16 amino acids. The V end lost 0 bases, the J end lost 2 bases, and 12 bases lay between the germline ends. Germline V CDR1 and CDR2: WNHNN, SYGVQD (reference sequence). CDR3 in amino acids: CASSESYSGDTDTQYF. The CDR3 DNA is TGCGCCAGCAGTGAGTCGTACTCCGGAGACACAGATACGCAGTATTTT.

The gene calls are TRBV10-3 and TRBJ2-1; possibly TRBD2 for D (5 bases). Germline V gives CDR1 ENHRY, CDR2 SYGVKD. The CDR3 consists of 13 residues. V lost 10 bases to trimming and J lost 8 bases, with 18 bases between them. CDR3 bases: TGTGCCACCGAGGGAGCGGACGGGGATGAGCAGTTCTTC. Translated: CATEGADGDEQFF.

V is TRBV10-3 and J is TRBJ2-7; D is possibly TRBD1 (5 bases). Germline V gene sequence: CDR1 ENHRY, CDR2 SYGVKD. The CDR3 is made up of 15 amino acids. The ends were cut back, 3 bases at V and 0 bases at J, with 12 bases in the middle. CDR3 DNA: TGTGCCATCAGTGAAACGACAGTGAACTCCTACGAGCAGTACTTC. Protein product: CAISETTVNSYEQYF.